This T cell receptor beta chain was recovered during a study of blood T cell repertoires in COVID-19 (dated by TCRdb to 2018 to 2020). The study in broad terms: Samples covering the acute and convalescent phases of COVID-19 were provided by collaborators in the United States, Italy and Spain. The prospective study material was composed of cDNA or gDNA derived from T cells, B-cell-depleted T cells, or PBMCs. Deeply sampled blood TCRbeta repertoires from subjects exposed to, actively infected with, or recovered from COVID-19 were included in the dataset. The repertoires were released in a freely available public database meant as a resource for research on the immune response to SARS-CoV-2. Samples came from the ongoing ImmuneRACE study (first 160 participants) plus 1,254 subjects from 6 global collaborators. A de-identified subject ID, COVID-19 status, age in years and sex were almost always included in the sample metadata. Where available, HLA class I and class II types were obtained from metadata supplied by the sample provider rather than from assay-based typing.

About this clone: Its antigen has not been determined. Base quality data are lacking; no much larger clone is found one base away.

TCRbeta CDR3 regions were amplified from genomic DNA using the immunoSEQ Assay, a bias-controlled multiplex PCR. Under the source paper's analysis protocol: The number of nucleated cells in each sample was estimated by amplification of reference gene primers within the assay. Sequence reads were collapsed and filtered to measure the absolute abundance of every unique TCRbeta CDR3 rearrangement. For each sample, productive Simpson clonality was calculated as the square root of Simpson's diversity index across productive rearrangements. TCRdb took this table from immuneACCESS and kept in-frame rearrangements with V and J called. Such tables lack part of the clones; where checked against another copy, unresolved V genes explain under half of the gap, and the rest is unexplained. That table gives V, J and clone size, and the DNA gave D and trimming. The sample includes fewer than 150,000 clones, with roughly 72% observed a single time. In total, the top ten clones hold more than 10% of the sample.

The paper's findings and limits, for the study overall: The amount of clinical and demographic metadata varied by source and participant and was provided uncurated.

A distance of 12 bases separates the germline ends of V and J, which lose 6 bases and 3 bases respectively. CDR1 and CDR2 are drawn from the germline V gene: MNHEY, SVGAGI. Counted from cysteine to phenylalanine, this CDR3 has 14 amino acids. Just the 42-base CDR3 DNA is kept, in frame starting at base 1. Collaborating institutions collected whole blood in K2EDTA tubes following their own protocols. For TCRbeta analysis, collaborator samples were shipped as frozen whole blood, as isolated PBMCs, or as DNA extracted from either sample type. This clonotype originated in a human donor in a cohort sampled during active COVID-19. In this chain, TRBV6-5 is recombined with TRBJ2-4, with TRBD2 perhaps the D gene, on 6 matching bases. The sequenced sample was peripheral blood. The bases are TGTGCCAGCAGGGGGGAGGCCCACAAAAACATTCAGTACTTC. Its amino acids are CASRGEAHKNIQYF.